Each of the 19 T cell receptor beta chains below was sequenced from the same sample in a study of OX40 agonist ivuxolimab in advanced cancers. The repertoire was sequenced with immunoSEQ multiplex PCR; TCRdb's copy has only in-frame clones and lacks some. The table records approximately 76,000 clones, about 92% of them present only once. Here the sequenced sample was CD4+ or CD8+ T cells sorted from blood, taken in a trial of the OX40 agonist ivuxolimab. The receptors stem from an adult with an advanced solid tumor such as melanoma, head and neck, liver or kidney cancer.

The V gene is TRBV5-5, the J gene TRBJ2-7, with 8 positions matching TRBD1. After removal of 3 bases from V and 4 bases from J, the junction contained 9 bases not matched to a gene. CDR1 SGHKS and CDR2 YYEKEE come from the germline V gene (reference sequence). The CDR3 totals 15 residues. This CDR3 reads CASSSEGQGAYEQYF. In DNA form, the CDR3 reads TGTGCCAGCAGCTCCGAGGGGCAGGGGGCGTACGAGCAGTACTTC.

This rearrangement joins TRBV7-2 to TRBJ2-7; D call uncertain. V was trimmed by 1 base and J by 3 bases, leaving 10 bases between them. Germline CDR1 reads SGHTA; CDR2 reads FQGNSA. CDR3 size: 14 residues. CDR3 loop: CASSLEGTVYEQYF. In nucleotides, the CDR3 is TGTGCCAGCAGCTTAGAGGGAACGGTCTACGAGCAGTACTTC.

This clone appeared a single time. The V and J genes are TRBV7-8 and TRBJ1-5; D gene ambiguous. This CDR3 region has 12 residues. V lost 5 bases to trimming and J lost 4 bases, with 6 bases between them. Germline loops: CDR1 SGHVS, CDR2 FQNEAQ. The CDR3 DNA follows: TGTGCCAGCAGCCGAGGGAATCAGCCCCAGCATTTT. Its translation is CASSRGNQPQHF. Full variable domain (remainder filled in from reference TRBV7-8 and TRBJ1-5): GAGVSQSPRYKVAKRGQDVALRCDPISGHVSLFWYQQALGQGPEFLTYFQNEAQLDKSGLPSDRFFAERPEGSVSTLKIQRTQQEDSAVYLCASSRGNQPQHFGDGTRLSIL.

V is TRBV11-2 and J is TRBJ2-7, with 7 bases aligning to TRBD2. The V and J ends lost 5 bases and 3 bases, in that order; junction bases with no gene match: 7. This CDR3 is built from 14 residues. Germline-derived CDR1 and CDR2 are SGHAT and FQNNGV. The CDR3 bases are TGTGCCAGCAGCGAAATGGGGGGGAACTACGAGCAGTACTTC. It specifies CASSEMGGNYEQYF.

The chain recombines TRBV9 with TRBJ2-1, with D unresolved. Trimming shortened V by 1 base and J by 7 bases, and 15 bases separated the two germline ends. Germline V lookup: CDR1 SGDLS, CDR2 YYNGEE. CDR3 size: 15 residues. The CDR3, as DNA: TGTGCCAGCAGCGTATTGGGATTTGTATGGAATGAGCAGTTCTTC. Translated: CASSVLGFVWNEQFF.

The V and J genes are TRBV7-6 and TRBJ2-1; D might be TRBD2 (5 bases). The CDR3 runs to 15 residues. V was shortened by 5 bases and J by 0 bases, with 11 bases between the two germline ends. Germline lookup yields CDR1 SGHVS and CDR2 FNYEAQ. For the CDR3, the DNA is TGTGCCAGCAGCCCGGACTGGAACTCCTACAATGAGCAGTTCTTC. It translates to CASSPDWNSYNEQFF.

As DNA, the CDR3 is TGTGCCAGCAGCTTAGGGGCCAGGGGGGACTATGGCTACACCTTC. It encodes CASSLGARGDYGYTF. J is TRBJ1-2 and V is TRBV11-3; 7 bases align to TRBD1. Unmatched junction bases numbered 5, after V lost 1 base and J lost 3 bases. The CDR3 spans 15 residues. Germline lookup yields CDR1 SGHNT and CDR2 YENEEA.

This CDR3 reads CASGLERGYEQYF. The CDR3 DNA follows: TGTGCTAGTGGTTTGGAGCGGGGCTACGAGCAGTACTTC. V gene TRBV12-5 combines with J gene TRBJ2-7, with 7 bases that match TRBD2. CDR3 length equals 13 residues. J was trimmed by 3 bases and V by 1 base; bases with no gene match: 0. Germline assignment: CDR1 LGHNT and CDR2 FRNRAP.

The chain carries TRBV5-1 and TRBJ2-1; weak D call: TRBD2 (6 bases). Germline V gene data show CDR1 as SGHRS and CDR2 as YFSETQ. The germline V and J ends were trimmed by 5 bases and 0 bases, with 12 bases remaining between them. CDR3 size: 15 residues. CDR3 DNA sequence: TGCGCCAGCAGGTGGGCGGGGAGCTCCTACAATGAGCAGTTCTTC. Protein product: CASRWAGSSYNEQFF.

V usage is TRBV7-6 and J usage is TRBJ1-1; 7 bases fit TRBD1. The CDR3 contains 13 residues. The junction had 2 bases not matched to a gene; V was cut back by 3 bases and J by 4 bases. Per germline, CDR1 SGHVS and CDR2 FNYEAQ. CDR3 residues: CASSLPGGTEAFF. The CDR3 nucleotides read TGTGCCAGCAGCTTGCCAGGGGGCACTGAAGCTTTCTTT. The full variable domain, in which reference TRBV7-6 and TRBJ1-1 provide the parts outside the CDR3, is GAGVSQSPRYKVTKRGQDVALRCDPISGHVSLYWYRQALGQGPEFLTYFNYEAQQDKSGLPNDRFSAERPEGSISTLTIQRTEQRDSAMYRCASSLPGGTEAFFGQGTRLTVV.

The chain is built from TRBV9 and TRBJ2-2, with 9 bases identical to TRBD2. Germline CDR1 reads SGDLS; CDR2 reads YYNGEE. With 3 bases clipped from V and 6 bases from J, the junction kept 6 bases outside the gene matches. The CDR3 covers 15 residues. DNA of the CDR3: TGTGCCAGCAGCGGGCTAGCGGGGCCGGCCGGGGAGCTGTTTTTT. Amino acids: CASSGLAGPAGELFF.

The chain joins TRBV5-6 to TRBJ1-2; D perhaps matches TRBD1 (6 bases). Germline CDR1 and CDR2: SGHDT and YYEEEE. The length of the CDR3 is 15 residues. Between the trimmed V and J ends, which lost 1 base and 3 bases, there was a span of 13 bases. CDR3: CASSLLGQIYYGYTF. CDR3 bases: TGTGCCAGCAGCTTGCTTGGACAGATTTACTATGGCTACACCTTC.

The CDR3 reads CATSTRTGSSEKLFF. As DNA, the CDR3 is TGTGCCACCAGCACCAGGACAGGTAGCAGTGAAAAACTGTTTTTT. The rearrangement uses TRBV15 and TRBJ1-4; 7 nucleotides match TRBD1. The length of the CDR3 is 15 residues. The V gene's germline CDR1 is LNHNV and CDR2 YYDKDF (reference sequence). Unmatched junction bases numbered 9, after V lost 4 bases and J lost 7 bases.

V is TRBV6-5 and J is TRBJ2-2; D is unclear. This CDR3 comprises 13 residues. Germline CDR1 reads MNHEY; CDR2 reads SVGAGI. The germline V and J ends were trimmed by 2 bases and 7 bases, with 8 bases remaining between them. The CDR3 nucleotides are TGTGCCAGCAGTTACGGTCCCGGCGGGGAGCTGTTTTTT. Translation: CASSYGPGGELFF.

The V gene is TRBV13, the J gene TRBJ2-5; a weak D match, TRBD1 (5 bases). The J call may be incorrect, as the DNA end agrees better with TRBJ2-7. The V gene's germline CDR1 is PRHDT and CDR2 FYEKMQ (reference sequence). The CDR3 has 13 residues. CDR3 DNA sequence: TGTGCCAGCAGTTTACAGGTAACCTACGAGCAGTACTTC. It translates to CASSLQVTYEQYF.

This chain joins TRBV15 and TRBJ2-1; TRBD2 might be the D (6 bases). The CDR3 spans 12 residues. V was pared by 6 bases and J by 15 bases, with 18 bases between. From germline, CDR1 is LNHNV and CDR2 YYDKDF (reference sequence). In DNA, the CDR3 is TGTGCCACCAGACCACTCGGAGGGCAGGCGTTCTTC. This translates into CATRPLGGQAFF.

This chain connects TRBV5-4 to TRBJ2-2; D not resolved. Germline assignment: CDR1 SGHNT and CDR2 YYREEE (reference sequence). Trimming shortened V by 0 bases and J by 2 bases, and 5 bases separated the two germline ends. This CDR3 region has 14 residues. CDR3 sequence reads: CASSLALNTGELFF. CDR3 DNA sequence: TGTGCCAGCAGCTTGGCCCTAAACACCGGGGAGCTGTTTTTT.

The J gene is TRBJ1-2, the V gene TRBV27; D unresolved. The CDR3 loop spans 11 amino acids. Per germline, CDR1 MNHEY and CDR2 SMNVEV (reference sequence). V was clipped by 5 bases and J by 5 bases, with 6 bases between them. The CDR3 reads CASSPGYGYTF. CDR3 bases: TGTGCCAGCAGTCCCGGGTATGGCTACACCTTC.

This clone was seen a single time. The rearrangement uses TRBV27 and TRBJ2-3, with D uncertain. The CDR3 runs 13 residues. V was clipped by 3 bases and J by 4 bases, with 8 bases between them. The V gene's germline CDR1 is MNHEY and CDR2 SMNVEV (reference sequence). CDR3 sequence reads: CASSFEGPDTQYF. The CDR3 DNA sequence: TGTGCCAGCAGTTTCGAAGGGCCAGATACGCAGTATTTT.